This entry lists 20 T cell receptor beta chains sequenced from one sample in a study of T-cell memory formation after mild COVID-19. TCRdb re-derived calls from the 5' RACE reads in MiXCR, one entry per CDR3 protein. The sample records a few hundred thousand distinct CDR3 sequences, 8% to 9.5% being singletons. The specimen was PBMCs or a T cell subset sorted from them (not recorded which). These receptors were taken from a man aged 18-30 years who had mild COVID-19 (a few samples of this study predate the infection). Cell type and time point are not known.

The chain has TRBV20-1 and TRBJ1-5; D gene unclear. From germline, CDR1 is DFQATT and CDR2 SNEGSKA (reference sequence). The CDR3 is 15 residues long. V gave up 1 base and J gave up 3 bases, with 13 bases separating them. The CDR3: CSARGLGSINQPQHF. The CDR3 DNA reads as TGCAGTGCTAGAGGGTTGGGCAGCATCAATCAGCCCCAGCATTTT.

There are many counts of this clonotype. This chain joins TRBV12-3 or TRBV12-4 and TRBJ2-5, with 10 positions matching TRBD2. The ends lost 2 bases at V and 1 base at J; junction bases unmatched: 4. The length of the CDR3 is 16 residues. CDR3 nucleotides: TGTGCCAGCAGTTTAAGCGGGGGGGCCCCCCAAGAGACCCAGTACTTC. Amino acid sequence: CASSLSGGAPQETQYF.

This clonotype was detected a few times. The chain links TRBV7-2 to TRBJ2-1; D remains unclear. The ends were cut back, 5 bases at V and 6 bases at J, with 5 bases in the middle. CDR3 size: 11 residues. Germline V gives CDR1 SGHTA, CDR2 FQGNSA. DNA for the CDR3: TGTGCCAGCAGCCCATTCAATGAGCAGTTCTTC. This codes for CASSPFNEQFF.

This clonotype was seen many times. The J gene is TRBJ1-5, the V gene TRBV4-3; D gene uncertain. CDR1 and CDR2 from the germline V gene are LGHNA and YSLEER. This CDR3 comprises 17 residues. Trimming removed 4 bases from V and 1 base from J, with 17 bases in between. Here the CDR3 DNA reads TGCGCCAGCAGCCCTAGAGACGGCCCGAAGAGCAATCAGCCCCAGCATTTT. Translated, it gives CASSPRDGPKSNQPQHF.

The table lists this clonotype with many counts. CDR3 sequence: CASRPRREEQFF. In nucleotides, the CDR3 is TGTGCCAGCAGGCCCAGGCGGGAAGAGCAGTTCTTC. The chain joins TRBV6-5 to TRBJ2-1; D possibly corresponds to TRBD2 (6 bases). There are 12 residues in the CDR3. CDR1 is MNHEY and CDR2 is SVGAGI in the germline V gene. Trimming removed 6 bases at V and 10 bases at J, with 13 bases between.

V usage is TRBV7-9 and J usage is TRBJ2-7; tentative D call: TRBD2 (6 bases). V was shortened by 1 base and J by 4 bases, with 20 bases between the two germline ends. The germline gives CDR1 SEHNR, CDR2 FQNEAQ (reference sequence). There are 17 residues in the CDR3. The CDR3 DNA follows: TGTGCCAGCAGCTTAGACGCCCCGGGGACTCCCGAGTACGAGCAGTACGTC. As protein: CASSLDAPGTPEYEQYV.

The chain recombines TRBV4-3 with TRBJ2-1, with D perhaps TRBD2 (5 bases). V was trimmed by 2 bases and J by 5 bases, leaving 10 bases between them. This CDR3 is 14 amino acids long. Germline V gives CDR1 LGHNA, CDR2 YSLEER. In DNA form, the CDR3 reads TGCGCCAGCAGCCAATCCGGACTGGACAATGAGCAGTTCTTC. Protein: CASSQSGLDNEQFF.

The chain is built from TRBV7-3 and TRBJ1-1; TRBD1 might be the D (5 bases). V lost 6 bases, J lost 5 bases, and 13 bases lay in between. Germline assignment: CDR1 SGHTA and CDR2 FQGTGA. The CDR3 runs 13 residues. CDR3 DNA: TGTGCCAGCAGTCCAGGGTTCGGGACTGAAGCTTTCTTT. Translated: CASSPGFGTEAFF.

The chain is built from TRBV29-1 and TRBJ1-2, with unresolved D. V lost 7 bases and J lost 4, with 10 bases in between. The length of the CDR3 is 11 residues. Germline V CDR1 and CDR2: SQVTM, ANQGSEA. CDR3 residues: CSAAEGYGYTF. DNA of the CDR3: TGCAGCGCTGCTGAAGGCTATGGCTACACCTTC. The full variable domain, rest sourced from reference TRBV29-1 and TRBJ1-2, is SAVISQKPSRDICQRGTSLTIQCQVDSQVTMMFWYRQQPGQSLTLIATANQGSEATYESGFVIDKFPISRPNLTFSTLTVSNMSPEDSSIYLCSAAEGYGYTFGSGTRLTVV.

The gene calls are TRBV4-3 and TRBJ1-4; tentative D call: TRBD1 (5 bases). With 1 base removed from V and 4 bases from J, the gap between germline ends came to 10 bases. Germline V lookup: CDR1 LGHNA, CDR2 YSLEER. The CDR3 is made up of 15 amino acids. The CDR3 protein is CASSQVLQVNEKLFF. CDR3 sequence (DNA): TGCGCCAGCAGCCAAGTCTTACAGGTTAATGAAAAACTGTTTTTT.

The chain carries TRBV12-3 or TRBV12-4 and TRBJ2-1, with D tentatively TRBD2 (6 bases). This CDR3 is 15 amino acids long. Trimming cost V 8 bases and J 10 bases, with 24 bases left between them. CDR3: CASHPGTSAFGEQFF. The CDR3 DNA is TGTGCCAGCCACCCAGGGACTTCTGCATTTGGCGAGCAGTTCTTC.

This clonotype was counted at least ten times. The chain links TRBV12-3 or TRBV12-4 to TRBJ2-3; perhaps TRBD2 as D (5 bases). V gave up 8 bases and J gave up 5 bases, with 17 bases separating them. The CDR3 contains 14 residues. Here the CDR3 DNA reads TGTGCCAGCGGGTGGGGTGGTCGGGGAGATACGCAGTATTTT. It yields the protein CASGWGGRGDTQYF.

The chain joins TRBV20-1 to TRBJ2-3; 8 bases fit TRBD2. V gave up 6 bases and J gave up 2 bases; unmatched junction bases: 10. This CDR3 spans 15 amino acids. Germline CDR1 is DFQATT and CDR2 is SNEGSKA (reference sequence). This CDR3 is CSAPRQRGNTDTQYF. The CDR3 DNA reads TGCAGTGCCCCGCGGCAGCGGGGGAACACAGATACGCAGTATTTT.

This clonotype was seen a handful of times. The rearrangement joins TRBV5-6 to TRBJ2-7; 7 bases agree with TRBD1. V was pared by 3 bases and J by 9 bases, with 12 bases of the junction left unmatched. The CDR3 consists of 14 residues. The V gene's germline CDR1 is SGHDT and CDR2 YYEEEE. In nucleotides, the CDR3 is TGTGCCAGCAGCTCAGACAGGGATCTTGGGGCGCAGTACGTC. This encodes CASSSDRDLGAQYV.

This chain links TRBV5-1 with TRBJ2-3; D is uncertain. Trimming took 4 bases from V and 2 from J, leaving 11 bases between them. Germline lookup yields CDR1 SGHRS and CDR2 YFSETQ. The CDR3 covers 14 residues. The CDR3 region is CASSIRPVTDTQYF. The CDR3 nucleotides read TGCGCCAGCAGCATCCGACCTGTCACAGATACGCAGTATTTT.

The sample holds many counts of this clonotype. The chain carries TRBV7-2 and TRBJ2-5; D unresolved. The CDR3 sequence is 16 residues long. The germline gives CDR1 SGHTA, CDR2 FQGNSA. V shed 5 bases and J shed 7 bases, with 23 bases lying between them. The CDR3 DNA reads as TGTGCCAGCAGCCTGGACGGTCCCGTACGCATCCTGACCCAGTACTTC. The encoded protein is CASSLDGPVRILTQYF.

The V and J genes are TRBV2 and TRBJ2-5, with 7 bases fitting TRBD2. V dropped 6 bases and J dropped 5; count of bases not matched to a gene: 9. Germline loops: CDR1 SNHLY, CDR2 FYNNEI. The CDR3 has 14 amino acids. Here the CDR3 DNA reads TGTGCCAGCAGCCCGGTACGGGGAGGGGAGACCCAGTACTTC. This sequence encodes CASSPVRGGETQYF.

The V call is TRBV24-1, the J call TRBJ2-3, with 7 bases matching TRBD1. With 2 bases clipped from V and 3 bases from J, the junction kept 7 bases outside the gene matches. Germline-derived CDR1 and CDR2 are KGHDR and SFDVKD. The CDR3 extends over 16 amino acids. DNA of the CDR3: TGTGCCACCAGTGATTGGGGGAAACAGGGGACAGATACGCAGTATTTT. Its translation is CATSDWGKQGTDTQYF.

The chain has TRBV7-8 and TRBJ2-2; 8 bases match TRBD1. Germline V gene data show CDR1 as SGHVS and CDR2 as FQNEAQ. The J segment lost 5 bases and the V segment lost 5 bases, leaving 4 bases of the junction unmatched. CDR3 length equals 14 residues. The CDR3 protein is CASSPDRVTGELFF. For the CDR3, the DNA is TGTGCCAGCAGCCCGGACAGGGTGACCGGGGAGCTGTTTTTT.

This clonotype was recorded a few times. This chain uses TRBV25-1 with TRBJ1-1; D may be TRBD1 (5 bases). V lost 7 bases and J lost 9, with 21 bases in between. The CDR3 contains 14 residues. Germline values: CDR1 MGHDK, CDR2 SYGVNS. The CDR3 here is CASTPFGASDQAFF. The CDR3 coding sequence is TGTGCCAGCACCCCTTTCGGGGCCAGCGACCAAGCTTTCTTT.